These T cell receptor beta chains were read from a single sample in a study of regulatory T cells in long-lasting Graves disease. In TCRdb, the multiplex PCR reads were re-called with MiXCR into one record per CDR3 protein. The table lists approximately 350,000 distinct CDR3 sequences, 15% to 20% of them singletons. The sample also formed part of further work on T cells in Graves' hyperthyroidism and ophthalmopathy.

Material: peripheral blood mononuclear cells (PBMCs), obtained at new diagnosis, from a patient treated with antithyroid drugs. The receptors shown here come from a man between 40 and 49 years old with Graves disease. Both conserved end residues are trimmed from each CDR3.

>TRBV5-1
ASSLDNTNTGELF
>TRBV7-9
ASSLYRDGNTIY
>TRBV30
AWSARVPYEQY
>TRBV10-3
AISESSTYEQY
>TRBV6-9
ASSYFTLGDAT
>TRBV19
ASRSGGRTNYGYT
>TRBV12-3/TRBV12-4
ASSLTGTGPYGYT
>TRBV11-2
ASSLKSANSGNTIY
>TRBV3-1
AISNGNTIY
>TRBV10-3
AISGRRINYEQY
>TRBV27
ASSTPSDRHAPRRF
>TRBV20-1
SARDLNGHSNQPQH
>TRBV5-1
ASSLGAQH
>TRBV18
ASSPPGRAGYT
>TRBV6-9
ASSYGRAYEQY
>TRBV29-1
SVDVGARETQY
>TRBV4-1
ASSQMKSTVHRVNYGYT
>TRBV28
ASSLTDYGYT
>TRBV2
ASRLTPIGANVLT
>TRBV5-1
ASSTAGQGYEKLF
>TRBV10-3
AISDRDRTSYGYT
>TRBV19
ASSIGAAGGLSYNEQF
>TRBV10-3
AISEGGQGMSYGYT
>TRBV3-1
ASSQVSKEIQY
>TRBV5-1
ASIGDLDNEQF
>TRBV29-1
SAGPGVDEKLF
>TRBV5-1
ASRDDRGSYEQY
>TRBV6-5
ASSSTDRGREKLF
>TRBV29-1
SVAGQGANEQY
>TRBV24-1
ATSRGLLTSTDTQY
>TRBV28
ASSSPSGGGAYEQY
>TRBV5-6
ASSTRLSEKLF
>TRBV2
ASSEVGQSYNEQF
>TRBV4-2
ASSQDSMTDSYEQY
>TRBV2
ATYGIRGPQEQY
>TRBV12-3/TRBV12-4
ASSFGPRLRLYGYT
>TRBV28
ASRQVNEKLF
>TRBV7-3
ASSSRDRSPHEQF
>TRBV5-1
ASSLDLGGGANVLT
>TRBV9
ASSVGERETSTDTQY
>TRBV5-6
VSSLGGRGTQY
>TRBV12-3/TRBV12-4
ASSFSAAKNIQY
>TRBV5-1
ASSLETGDQPQH
>TRBV5-1
ASSLELRTGVEQY
>TRBV6-1
ASKQDASTDTQY
>TRBV28
ASTPGQGARGGYEQY
>TRBV28
ATKGLRNTEAF
>TRBV5-1
ASSLGTANTGELF
>TRBV30
AWRWTGGGSPLH
>TRBV27
ASSFIGTPSGNQPQH
>TRBV7-2
ASSSDAGIPYEQY
>TRBV12-3/TRBV12-4
ASSFQTQETQY
>TRBV30
AWSVRGPNVA
>TRBV2
ASSKDRAVNYGYT
>TRBV2
ASSGRTYEQY
>TRBV20-1
SESKSGGSYEQY
>TRBV6-4
ATRDLTGIMNTEAF
>TRBV19
ASSGTGISYYNEQF
>TRBV6-1
ASSDPPGQGYTEAF
>TRBV20-1
SARDGGPAGNQPQH